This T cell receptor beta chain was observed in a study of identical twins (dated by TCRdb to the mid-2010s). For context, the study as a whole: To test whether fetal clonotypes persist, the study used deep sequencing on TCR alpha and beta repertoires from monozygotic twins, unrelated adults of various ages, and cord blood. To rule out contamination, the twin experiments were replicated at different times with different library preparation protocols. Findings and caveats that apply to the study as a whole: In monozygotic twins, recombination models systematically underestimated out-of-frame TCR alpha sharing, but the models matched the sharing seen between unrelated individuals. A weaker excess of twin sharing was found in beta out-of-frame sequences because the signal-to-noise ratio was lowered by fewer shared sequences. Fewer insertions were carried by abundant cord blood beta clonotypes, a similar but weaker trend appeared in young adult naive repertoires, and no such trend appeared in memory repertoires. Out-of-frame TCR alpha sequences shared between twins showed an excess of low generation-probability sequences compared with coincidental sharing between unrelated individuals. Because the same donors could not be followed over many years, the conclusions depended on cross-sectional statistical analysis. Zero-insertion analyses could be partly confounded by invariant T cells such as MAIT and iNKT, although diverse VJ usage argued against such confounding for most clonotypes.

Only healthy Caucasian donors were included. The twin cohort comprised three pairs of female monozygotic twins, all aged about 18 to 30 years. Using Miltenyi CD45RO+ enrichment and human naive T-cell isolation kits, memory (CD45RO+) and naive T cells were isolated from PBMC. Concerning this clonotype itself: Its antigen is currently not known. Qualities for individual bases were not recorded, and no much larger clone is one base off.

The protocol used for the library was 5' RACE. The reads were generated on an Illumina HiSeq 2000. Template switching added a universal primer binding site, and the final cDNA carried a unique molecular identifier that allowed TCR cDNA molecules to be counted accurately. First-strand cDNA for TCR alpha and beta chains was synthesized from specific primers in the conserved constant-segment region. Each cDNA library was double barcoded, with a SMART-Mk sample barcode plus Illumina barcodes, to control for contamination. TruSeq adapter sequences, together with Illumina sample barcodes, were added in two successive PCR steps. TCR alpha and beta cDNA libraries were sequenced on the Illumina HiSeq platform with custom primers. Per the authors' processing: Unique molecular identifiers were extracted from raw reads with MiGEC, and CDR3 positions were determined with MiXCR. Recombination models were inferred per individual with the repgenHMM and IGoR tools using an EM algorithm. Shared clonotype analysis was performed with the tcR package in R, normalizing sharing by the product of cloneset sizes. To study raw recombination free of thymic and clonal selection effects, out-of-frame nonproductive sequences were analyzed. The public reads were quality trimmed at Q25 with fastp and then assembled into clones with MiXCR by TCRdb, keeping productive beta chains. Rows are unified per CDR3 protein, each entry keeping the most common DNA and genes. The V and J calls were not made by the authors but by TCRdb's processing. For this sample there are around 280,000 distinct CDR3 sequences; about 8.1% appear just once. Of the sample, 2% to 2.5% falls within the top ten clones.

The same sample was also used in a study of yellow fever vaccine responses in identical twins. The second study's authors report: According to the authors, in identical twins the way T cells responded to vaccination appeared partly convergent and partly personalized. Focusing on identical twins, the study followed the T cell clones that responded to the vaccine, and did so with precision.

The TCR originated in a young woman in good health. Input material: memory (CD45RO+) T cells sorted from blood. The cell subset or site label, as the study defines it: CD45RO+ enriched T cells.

Read as DNA, the sequence is TGTGCCAGCAGCCTAAGGGTTTTCAACTATGGCTACACCTTC. Protein translation: CASSLRVFNYGYTF. The V and J segments used are TRBV28 and TRBJ1-2; too little of a D gene remains to name it. Reading from cysteine to phenylalanine, the CDR3 counts 14 amino acids. Here the CDR3 DNA is all that survives: 42 bases in frame from base 1. From a lookup of the germline V gene, CDR1 and CDR2 are MDHEN and SYDVKM. V is shortened by 6 bases, J by 2 bases, and the region joining them spans 13 bases.